The TCR beta chain under discussion was sequenced for a study of blood T cell repertoires in COVID-19. Sequenced by immunoSEQ multiplex PCR; TCRdb stores in-frame clones only, minus some. Of roughly 250,000 clones listed, 70% to 90% are singletons. The receptor's source is a woman between 35 and 50 years old who had recovered from COVID-19. The specimen sequenced was peripheral blood.

The CDR3 protein is CASSYPKGNREEQYF. CDR3 DNA: TGTGCCAGCAGTTACCCAAAGGGGAATAGGGAAGAGCAGTACTTC. V usage is TRBV6-2 or TRBV6-3 and J usage is TRBJ2-7; D is possibly TRBD1 (5 bases). This CDR3 region has 15 residues. Germline values: CDR1 MNHEY, CDR2 SVGEGT. V was trimmed by 2 bases and J by 7 bases, leaving 18 bases between them.